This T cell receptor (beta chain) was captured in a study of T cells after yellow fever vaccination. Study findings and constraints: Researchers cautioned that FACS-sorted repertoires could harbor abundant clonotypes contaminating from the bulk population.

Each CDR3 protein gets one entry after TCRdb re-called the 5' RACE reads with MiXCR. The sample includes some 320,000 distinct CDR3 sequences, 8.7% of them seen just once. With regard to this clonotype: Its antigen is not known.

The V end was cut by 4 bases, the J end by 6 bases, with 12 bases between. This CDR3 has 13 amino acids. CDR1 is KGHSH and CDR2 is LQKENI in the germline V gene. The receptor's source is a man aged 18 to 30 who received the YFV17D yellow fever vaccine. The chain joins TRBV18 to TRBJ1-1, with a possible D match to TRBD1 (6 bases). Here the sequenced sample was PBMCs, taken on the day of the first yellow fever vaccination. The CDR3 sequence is CASSQDSQAEAFF. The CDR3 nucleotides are TGTGCCAGCTCACAGGACAGTCAGGCTGAAGCTTTCTTT.